The 8 T cell receptor beta chains below all came from one sample that was sequenced in a study of cytomegalovirus exposure and HLA in healthy donors. In the PCR, 60 Vbeta and 13 Jbeta primers were used. The table came from immunoSEQ multiplex PCR; TCRdb's copy has only in-frame clones and leaves some out. The table includes about 200,000 clones, around 85% detected once. The source material was PBMCs. These receptors came from a man aged 45-65 years in good health and CMV-seronegative.

The V call is TRBV28, the J call TRBJ1-1, with 7 bases lining up with TRBD1. Trimming cost V 2 bases and J 10 bases; bases outside gene matches: 7. The CDR3 has 13 amino acids. CDR1 MDHEN and CDR2 SYDVKM come from the germline V gene. CDR3 loop: CASSLRRQGGAFF. As DNA, the CDR3 is TGTGCCAGCAGTTTACGACGACAGGGAGGAGCTTTCTTT.

This sequence joins TRBV29-1 and TRBJ2-7; maybe TRBD2 (5 bases). This CDR3 is built from 12 residues. The V end was cut by 4 bases, the J end by 7 bases, with 14 bases between. Per the germline V gene, CDR1 is SQVTM and CDR2 is ANQGSEA. The CDR3: CSVGGGGIEQYF. In DNA form, the CDR3 reads TGCAGCGTTGGAGGCGGAGGTATAGAGCAGTACTTC.

CDR3 in amino acids: CASSRGTAYEQYF. As DNA, the CDR3 is TGTGCCAGCAGTCGTGGGACAGCCTACGAGCAGTACTTC. The chain joins TRBV27 to TRBJ2-7, with TRBD1 matching 7 bases. The CDR3 runs 13 residues. Germline CDR1 MNHEY, CDR2 SMNVEV (reference sequence). With V trimmed by 5 bases and J by 2 bases, 3 bases remained unmatched.

The chain couples TRBV4-1 to TRBJ1-4; D unresolved. This CDR3 region has 15 residues. Trimming took off 0 bases at V and 8 bases at J, with 13 bases between the two ends. Germline CDR1 is MGHRA and CDR2 is YSYEKL. In DNA form, the CDR3 reads TGCGCCAGCAGCCAAGACCGGGCCCCGGGAGAAAAACTGTTTTTT. This encodes CASSQDRAPGEKLFF.

V gene TRBV5-5 combines with J gene TRBJ2-5; TRBD2 matches 10 bases. The V and J ends lost 3 bases and 4 bases, in that order; junction bases with no gene match: 9. Germline V lookup: CDR1 SGHKS, CDR2 YYEKEE (reference sequence). This CDR3 region has 16 residues. This CDR3 reads CASSSTSGRAPETQYF. CDR3 nucleotide sequence: TGTGCCAGCAGCTCGACTAGCGGGCGGGCCCCAGAGACCCAGTACTTC.

The V and J genes are TRBV19 and TRBJ1-4; D may be TRBD1 (6 bases). V was shortened by 5 bases and J by 5 bases, with 12 bases between the two germline ends. The CDR3 runs 14 residues. Germline lookup yields CDR1 LNHDA and CDR2 SQIVND (reference sequence). The CDR3 sequence: CASSETGLNEKLFF. The CDR3, as DNA: TGTGCCAGTAGTGAAACAGGGCTGAATGAAAAACTGTTTTTT.

The chain has TRBV7-2 and TRBJ2-1; the D is unclear. This CDR3 is built from 15 residues. From germline, CDR1 is SGHTA and CDR2 FQGNSA. V was cut by 1 base and J by 0 bases, with 7 bases left in between. The CDR3, as DNA: TGTGCCAGCAGCTTAGGGAGCTACTCCTACAATGAGCAGTTCTTC. It is translated as CASSLGSYSYNEQFF. Full variable domain (remainder filled in from reference TRBV7-2 and TRBJ2-1): GAGVSQSPSNKVTEKGKDVELRCDPISGHTALYWYRQSLGQGLEFLIYFQGNSAPDKSGLPSDRFSAERTGGSVSTLTIQRTQQEDSAVYLCASSLGSYSYNEQFFGPGTRLTVL.

This chain connects TRBV30 to TRBJ2-1; 10 bases map to TRBD2. This CDR3 region has 16 residues. CDR1 is GTSNPN and CDR2 is SVGIG in the germline V gene (reference sequence). The ends lost 0 bases at V and 6 bases at J; junction bases unmatched: 8. The CDR3 region is CAWSVPSGSVVNEQFF. In DNA form, the CDR3 reads TGTGCCTGGAGTGTCCCTAGCGGGAGTGTAGTCAATGAGCAGTTCTTC. The complete variable domain, with remaining parts taken from reference TRBV30 and TRBJ2-1, reads SQTIHQWPATLVQPVGSPLSLECTVEGTSNPNLYWYRQAAGRGLQLLFYSVGIGQISSEVPQNLSASRPQDRQFILSSKKLLLSDSGFYLCAWSVPSGSVVNEQFFGPGTRLTVL.